Given below is one T cell receptor beta chain in context. In the original workflow: For nucleated cells, counts were estimated from reference gene primer amplification. Here immunoSEQ multiplex PCR was the method, and the copy in TCRdb shows in-frame clones only, minus some. V and J calls and clone size are given by that table; D and trimming were obtained from the DNA. The table includes 200,000 or so clones, around 82% detected once. The sample comes from a study of blood T cell repertoires in COVID-19. Individuals drawn from 24 US areas were about 18 to 90 years old. Assignment of participants to cohorts was predicated upon participant-reported clinical history. V lost 4 bases to trimming and J lost 4 bases; unmatched junction nucleotides: 2. The germline gives CDR1 LNHDA, CDR2 SQIVND (reference sequence). This CDR3 is 13 amino acids long.

The chain couples TRBV19 to TRBJ2-7; TRBD1 matches at 9 bases. The TCR comes from a middle-aged woman with acute COVID-19. Sequencing input: PBMCs or T cells enriched from blood (not recorded which). In DNA, the CDR3 is TGTGCCAGTAGTAGGGACAGGGAATACGAGCAGTACTTC. Translating it yields CASSRDREYEQYF.